Sequencing of this TCR beta chain was carried out in a study of CD8 T cells in ankylosing spondylitis. The V end was cut by 3 bases, the J end by 4 bases, with 13 bases between. Germline V lookup: CDR1 SGHNT, CDR2 YYREEE (reference sequence). The CDR3 totals 15 residues. This clonotype showed up many times. Its antigen is not known. The study's findings and limits: Reportedly, matched ankylosing spondylitis synovial fluid was significantly enriched for disease-linked clones. In reactive arthritis synovial fluid and blood, some motif variants had been reported before. Made up of under ten highly homologous variants, a TCR beta motif appeared characteristic of ankylosing spondylitis blood.

The TCR beta libraries were generated through quantitative 5'-RACE incorporating molecular barcodes. TCRdb reanalysed the 5' RACE reads using MiXCR and keeps one entry per CDR3 protein. The sample shows around 490,000 distinct CDR3 sequences, about 5.2% of them seen only once. The specimen was blood, either unsorted or a sorted T cell fraction (not recorded which). This clonotype was sampled from a male donor with ankylosing spondylitis. The genes are TRBV5-4 and TRBJ2-2, with D tentatively TRBD2 (6 bases). CDR3 loop: CASSSGTAFTGELFF. In DNA, the CDR3 is TGTGCCAGCAGCTCCGGGACTGCCTTCACCGGGGAGCTGTTTTTT.